These 18 T cell receptor beta chains share one sample of origin, sequenced in a study of STAT5B mutations in CD4+ large granular lymphocyte leukemia. The protocol was immunoSEQ multiplex PCR, while the TCRdb copy is restricted to in-frame clones and leaves out a portion. Of 37,000 or so clones in the sample, 70% to 85% were seen once. Sequencing used CD4+ T cells from blood buffy coats. These receptors came from a human donor in good health.

V gene TRBV27 combines with J gene TRBJ2-3; TRBD2 matches at 9 bases. The CDR3 sequence is 17 residues long. The J segment lost 0 bases and the V segment lost 1 base, leaving 5 bases of the junction unmatched. Germline-derived CDR1 and CDR2 are MNHEY and SMNVEV (reference sequence). DNA of the CDR3: TGTGCCAGCAGTTTATATGTTAGCGGGGGTAGCACAGATACGCAGTATTTT. Translated: CASSLYVSGGSTDTQYF.

Here the CDR3 DNA reads TGTGCCAGCAGCAAAACAGGGAGGGACGCTTTCTTT. Its translation: CASSKTGRDAFF. This chain joins TRBV14 and TRBJ1-1; TRBD1 is a possible D gene (6 bases). Deletions cut 5 bases from V and 11 bases from J, with 15 bases between. The CDR3 runs 12 residues. Germline CDR1 is SGHDN and CDR2 is FVKESK.

V usage is TRBV4-3 and J usage is TRBJ2-3; 9 bases line up with TRBD2. V trimming: 1 base; J trimming: 4 bases; junction bases outside the gene matches: 3. CDR3 length equals 15 residues. The germline V gene encodes CDR1 LGHNA and CDR2 YSLEER. The CDR3 nucleotides are TGCGCCAGCAGCCAAGGAGCTAGCGGGGCAGATACGCAGTATTTT. Protein sequence: CASSQGASGADTQYF.

V usage is TRBV13 and J usage is TRBJ2-2, with D maybe TRBD2 (6 bases). The CDR3 covers 15 residues. Trimming left V 5 bases short and J 6 bases short, with 16 bases between. Germline V CDR1 and CDR2: PRHDT, FYEKMQ (reference sequence). The CDR3 sequence is CASSPGSRWAGELFF. The DNA of the CDR3 is TGTGCCAGCAGCCCCGGGAGCCGCTGGGCCGGGGAGCTGTTTTTT.

The J gene is TRBJ1-1, the V gene TRBV25-1, with 8 bases lining up with TRBD1. Germline CDR1 reads MGHDK; CDR2 reads SYGVNS. Trimming took 4 bases from V and 4 from J; bases not matched to a gene: 11. CDR3 length: 16 residues. CDR3 sequence: CASSGEFRGLITEAFF. For the CDR3, the DNA is TGTGCCAGCAGTGGGGAATTCAGGGGGCTCATCACTGAAGCTTTCTTT.

This chain joins TRBV9 and TRBJ1-1; 7 positions agree with TRBD1. This CDR3 has 13 residues. CDR1 is SGDLS and CDR2 is YYNGEE in the germline V gene. V lost 4 bases and J lost 7; bases outside the gene matches: 7. The CDR3 DNA is TGTGCCAGCAGCAAAGAGGGACAGTTTGAAGCTTTCTTT. Protein product: CASSKEGQFEAFF.

The rearrangement uses TRBV6-6 and TRBJ1-5; no definite D call. Trimming took off 2 bases at V and 6 bases at J, with 8 bases between the two ends. This CDR3 is built from 13 residues. CDR1 and CDR2 (germline): MNHNY, SVGAGI (reference sequence). CDR3 DNA sequence: TGTGCCAGCAGTTACGTAGGGTTTCAGCCCCAGCATTTT. This codes for CASSYVGFQPQHF.

J is TRBJ2-7 and V is TRBV30, with 7 bases lining up with TRBD1. The CDR3 loop spans 16 amino acids. With 2 bases clipped from V and 5 bases from J, the junction kept 15 bases outside the gene matches. CDR1 GTSNPN and CDR2 SVGIG come from the germline V gene (reference sequence). DNA of the CDR3: TGTGCCTGGAGTCCTAAAACCGGGACAGCCGCCCACGAGCAGTACTTC. As protein: CAWSPKTGTAAHEQYF.

The chain joins TRBV30 to TRBJ2-3; D is perhaps TRBD2 (7 bases). The CDR3 consists of 14 residues. Looked up from germline, CDR1 is GTSNPN and CDR2 is SVGIG (reference sequence). Between the trimmed V and J ends, which lost 5 bases and 3 bases, there was a span of 15 bases. The CDR3 sequence is CAWGWGGRTDTQYF. CDR3 DNA: TGTGCCTGGGGTTGGGGGGGCCGAACAGATACGCAGTATTTT. The complete variable domain, with remaining parts taken from reference TRBV30 and TRBJ2-3, reads SQTIHQWPATLVQPVGSPLSLECTVEGTSNPNLYWYRQAAGRGLQLLFYSVGIGQISSEVPQNLSASRPQDRQFILSSKKLLLSDSGFYLCAWGWGGRTDTQYFGPGTRLTVL.

The table lists this clone with a few counts. V is TRBV4-3 and J is TRBJ2-2; 7 bases map to TRBD2. V dropped 1 base and J dropped 5; count of bases not matched to a gene: 4. CDR1 and CDR2 (germline): LGHNA, YSLEER. The CDR3 length is 15 residues. CDR3 DNA sequence: TGCGCCAGCAGCCAAGCGGGGGGTATGACCGGGGAGCTGTTTTTT. Protein: CASSQAGGMTGELFF.

J is TRBJ1-2 and V is TRBV9, with 9 bases matching TRBD1. The V gene's germline CDR1 is SGDLS and CDR2 YYNGEE. There are 14 residues in the CDR3. Unmatched junction bases numbered 8, after V lost 3 bases and J lost 8 bases. CDR3 nucleotides: TGTGCCAGCAGCGCCCATCAGGGACAGGGAGGCTACACCTTC. This translates into CASSAHQGQGGYTF.

The chain is built from TRBV7-3 and TRBJ1-4; no reliable D call. The germline V and J ends were trimmed by 2 bases and 12 bases, with 13 bases remaining between them. CDR3 length: 13 residues. In germline, CDR1 is SGHTA, CDR2 FQGTGA. CDR3 protein: CASSLLKGSELFF. The CDR3 DNA is TGTGCCAGCAGCTTATTGAAAGGGTCGGAACTGTTTTTT.

The chain carries TRBV6-5 and TRBJ1-4, with D uncertain. Per germline, CDR1 MNHEY and CDR2 SVGAGI. This CDR3 contains 14 residues. V dropped 0 bases and J dropped 4 bases, with 6 bases sitting between them. The DNA for the CDR3 is TGTGCCAGCAGTTACTCTCGCTTTAATGAAAAACTGTTTTTT. It is translated as CASSYSRFNEKLFF.

This clone was counted between two and nine times. CDR3 amino acids: CASSYLGTGDNSPLHF. The DNA of the CDR3 is TGTGCCAGCAGTTACCTCGGGACAGGGGATAATTCACCCCTCCACTTT. The chain employs TRBV6-5 and TRBJ1-6; 10 bases match TRBD1. CDR3 size: 16 residues. Germline CDR1 and CDR2: MNHEY and SVGAGI. V lost 2 bases and J lost 5; bases outside the gene matches: 3.

The chain links TRBV28 to TRBJ1-6; D gene uncertain. Germline V gene lookup returns CDR1 MDHEN and CDR2 SYDVKM. V was shortened by 7 bases and J by 0 bases, with 4 bases between the two germline ends. This CDR3 spans 13 amino acids. CDR3: CASTDSYNSPLHF. As DNA, the CDR3 is TGTGCCAGCACAGACTCCTATAATTCACCCCTCCACTTT.

The J gene is TRBJ1-5, the V gene TRBV7-2; D is ambiguous. The CDR3 runs to 17 residues. CDR1 and CDR2 (germline): SGHTA, FQGNSA. V was clipped by 1 base and J by 4 bases, with 17 bases between them. DNA for the CDR3: TGTGCCAGCAGCTTAGAGTCCTGGGGTATAGGTAATCAGCCCCAGCATTTT. This sequence encodes CASSLESWGIGNQPQHF.

The chain recombines TRBV4-2 with TRBJ1-3; possible D gene TRBD1, 5 bases. V was shortened by 1 base and J by 4 bases, with 23 bases between the two germline ends. The germline V gene encodes CDR1 LGHNA and CDR2 YNFKEQ. This CDR3 region has 19 residues. CDR3 nucleotide sequence: TGTGCCAGCAGCCAAGCGTCCATCCTAACAGGTCCCGCGGGAAACACCATATATTTT. Its translation: CASSQASILTGPAGNTIYF.

This clone was counted between two and nine times. The J gene is TRBJ2-1, the V gene TRBV19; no clear D. CDR3 size: 10 residues. Looked up from germline, CDR1 is LNHDA and CDR2 is SQIVND (reference sequence). V shed 8 bases and J shed 6 bases, with 5 bases lying between them. CDR3 protein: CASFGNEQFF. For the CDR3, the DNA is TGTGCCAGTTTCGGCAATGAGCAGTTCTTC. Supplemented by reference TRBV19 and TRBJ2-1, the full variable domain reads DGGITQSPKYLFRKEGQNVTLSCEQNLNHDAMYWYRQDPGQGLRLIYYSQIVNDFQKGDIAEGYSVSREKKESFPLTVTSAQKNPTAFYLCASFGNEQFFGPGTRLTVL.